This T cell receptor beta chain was sequenced in a study of esophageal squamous cell carcinoma under preoperative chemotherapy (dated by TCRdb to 2016 to 2019). With regard to the full study: In the study, TCR repertoires were profiled in both peripheral blood T cells and tumor-infiltrating lymphocytes. The study examined the effect of paclitaxel-nedaplatin chemotherapy on T-cell receptor repertoires in patients with esophageal squamous cell carcinoma. Four to six patients with primary esophageal squamous cell carcinoma were included in the cohort. Repertoires were compared between samples taken before and after paclitaxel-nedaplatin therapy. Study-wide findings and limitations: The cohort was small, with only 5 or 6 patients with esophageal squamous cell carcinoma analyzed. Paclitaxel-nedaplatin therapy induced immediate and substantial clonotype frequency changes, with contraction more likely among abundant clones than amplification. Post-treatment tumor-infiltrating lymphocytes appeared partly derived from peripheral T cells migrating into the tumor, not solely from local clonal changes. A significant increase in TCR diversity was observed in peripheral T cells after chemotherapy, whereas no such increase was observed in tumor-infiltrating lymphocytes.

This clonotype came up once. Its target antigen remains unknown. No qualities accompany the bases; no much larger clone lies one base away. A single read counts as weak evidence. Libraries were made using PCR. The sequencing machine was a HiSeq X Ten. High-throughput sequencing was used to characterize TCR repertoires. TCRdb passed the public sequencing reads through fastp at Q25 and MiXCR, retaining productive beta sequences. Rows merge per CDR3 protein into single entries with the most common DNA and genes. The sample table holds tens of thousands of distinct CDR3 sequences, of which 49% were seen once. The ten top clones hold less than 15% of the sample. The cysteine opens and the phenylalanine closes a CDR3 of 17 amino acids. The entry retains the CDR3 DNA only, 51 bases that are in frame from base 1. CDR1 and CDR2 are drawn from the germline V gene: SGHTA, FQGTGA. V loses 3 bases at its end and J loses 8 bases; junction bases beyond the gene matches: 16.

The label giving this sample's time point can be read as: before preoperative PTX-NDP chemotherapy. Patients received paclitaxel-nedaplatin as preoperative chemotherapy before surgery. This sequence was found in a human donor with esophageal squamous cell carcinoma. The donor label of this sample is uncertain. This sample was gathered from a patient given preoperative chemotherapy. The chain uses TRBV7-3 and TRBJ2-4; the central 7 bases match TRBD2. CDR3 protein: CASSFIPGGRVQDIQYF. The nucleotide sequence reads as follows: TGTGCCAGCAGCTTCATACCGGGGGGACGGGTCCAAGACATTCAGTACTTC.